This TCR beta chain was identified during a study of blood T cell repertoires in COVID-19. The overall study: Donors in the United States, Italy and Spain gave samples during acute or convalescent COVID-19. PBMCs, B-cell-depleted T cells, or T cells were the source of the cDNA or gDNA that made up the material.

Authors' methods: Nucleated cell counts were estimated from reference gene primer amplification. Clones were sequenced by immunoSEQ multiplex PCR, and TCRdb holds only the in-frame ones, with some missing. V and J calls and clone size are copied from that table; D and trimming were computed from the DNA. The data show roughly 250,000 clones, around 85% seen once. The specimen was peripheral blood. This TCR was recovered from a woman of 80 years or more with acute or convalescent COVID-19.

This chain's CDR3 is CASSSPTAASVEYF. In nucleotides, the CDR3 is TGTGCCAGCAGTTCCCCAACAGCGGCCTCAGTGGAATACTTC. The chain employs TRBV5-4 and TRBJ2-5, with D tentatively TRBD2 (5 bases). CDR3 length equals 14 residues. Per the germline V gene, CDR1 is SGHNT and CDR2 is YYREEE (reference sequence). V dropped 5 bases and J dropped 14 bases, with 25 bases sitting between them.